The clone carrying this TCR beta chain was detected only a few times. This entry comes from a study of T-cell memory formation after mild COVID-19. Turning to the study itself: In these data, TCR clusters were largely donor specific.

This CDR3 contains 13 residues. The germline V and J ends were trimmed by 0 bases and 9 bases, with 10 bases remaining between them. Germline V gives CDR1 SGHRS, CDR2 YFSETQ. The TCR alpha and TCR beta cDNA libraries, bearing sample barcodes and UMIs, were generated by 5'RACE using constant-segment primers. MiXCR, applied by TCRdb to the 5' RACE reads, yields one record per CDR3 protein. The sample holds about 140,000 distinct CDR3 sequences, 14% seen once. The receptor's source is an adult woman who had mild COVID-19 (a few samples of this study predate the infection). Cell type and time point are not known. The sample comprised PBMCs or a T cell subset sorted from them (not recorded which). The V call is TRBV5-1, the J call TRBJ2-4; tentatively, D is TRBD1 (5 bases). CDR3 residues: CASSLDGQGIQYF. CDR3 nucleotide sequence: TGCGCCAGCAGCTTGGACGGACAAGGCATTCAGTACTTC.